This T cell receptor (beta chain) was sequenced during a study of cytomegalovirus exposure and HLA in healthy donors. Overall study findings and caveats: Researchers reported in a later analysis that a missense DCLRE1C variant was tied to TCR beta V- and J-gene trimming. It was assumed in the presence/absence analyses that sequencing depth was roughly uniform across donors.

Primers: 60 Vbeta forward and 13 Jbeta reverse. Using immunoSEQ multiplex PCR, the repertoire was profiled, and TCRdb retains in-frame clones only, with some absent. Of around 140,000 clones detected, 75% to 80% appear once; the ten largest clones hold 6.2%. Germline assignment: CDR1 SNHLY and CDR2 FYNNEI. The V end was cut by 2 bases, the J end by 4 bases, with 10 bases between. There are 14 residues in the CDR3. Remarks on this clone: What it binds is not known.

The receptor comes from a woman in her forties in good health and CMV-seropositive. Material for sequencing was PBMCs. J is TRBJ2-3 and V is TRBV2; D possibly corresponds to TRBD1 (6 bases). The CDR3 region has the DNA TGTGCCAGCAGTGAATTGCAGGGGCCAGATACGCAGTATTTT. Protein sequence: CASSELQGPDTQYF. The full variable domain, with the rest looked up from reference TRBV2 and TRBJ2-3, is EPEVTQTPSHQVTQMGQEVILRCVPISNHLYFYWYRQILGQKVEFLVSFYNNEISEKSEIFDDQFSVERPDGSNFTLKIRSTKLEDSAMYFCASSELQGPDTQYFGPGTRLTVL.